Listed here are 20 T cell receptor beta chains from one sample, sequenced in a study of blood T cell repertoires in COVID-19. Profiling relied on immunoSEQ multiplex PCR, and the TCRdb table lists in-frame clones only, not all of them. Of over 85,000 clones in the sample, around 86% were seen once. The sequenced sample was peripheral blood. These receptors came from a woman of 80 years or more with acute or convalescent COVID-19.

V usage is TRBV13 and J usage is TRBJ2-7; 8 positions match TRBD1. Germline V gene data show CDR1 as PRHDT and CDR2 as FYEKMQ (reference sequence). The CDR3 loop spans 16 amino acids. The V segment lost 5 bases and the J segment 2 bases; nucleotides outside the gene matches: 11. The chain's CDR3 is CASSPWTGWQAYEQYF. CDR3 in DNA: TGTGCCAGCAGCCCATGGACAGGGTGGCAAGCCTACGAGCAGTACTTC.

The count of this clone is one. The same CDR3 also results from other DNA sequences found in this sample. The chain recombines TRBV30 with TRBJ1-5; 8 nucleotides align to TRBD1. V was clipped by 2 bases and J by 5 bases; unmatched bases: 2. Germline V gene lookup returns CDR1 GTSNPN and CDR2 SVGIG (reference sequence). The CDR3 sequence is 13 residues long. Written as DNA, the CDR3 is TGTGCCTGGAGTCCAGGGGGCGATCAGCCCCAGCATTTT. Translated: CAWSPGGDQPQHF. The full variable domain, with the rest looked up from reference TRBV30 and TRBJ1-5, is SQTIHQWPATLVQPVGSPLSLECTVEGTSNPNLYWYRQAAGRGLQLLFYSVGIGQISSEVPQNLSASRPQDRQFILSSKKLLLSDSGFYLCAWSPGGDQPQHFGDGTRLSIL.

The chain employs TRBV27 and TRBJ2-5, with D possibly matching TRBD1 (6 bases). The germline V gene has CDR1 MNHEY and CDR2 SMNVEV (reference sequence). The CDR3 length is 13 residues. The V end lost 7 bases, the J end lost 2 bases, and 11 bases lay between the germline ends. As DNA, the CDR3 is TGTGCCAGCAATCTAGACAGGCAAGAGACCCAGTACTTC. It yields the protein CASNLDRQETQYF.

The chain links TRBV3-1 (or the pseudogene TRBV3-2) to TRBJ2-5; D possibly corresponds to TRBD2 (6 bases). Germline V gene data show CDR1 as LGHDT and CDR2 as YNNKEL (reference sequence). V was pared by 2 bases and J by 2 bases, with 12 bases between. The CDR3 is 15 amino acids. CDR3 sequence (DNA): TGTGCCAGCAGCCAACCGGGACTGCTTCAAGAGACCCAGTACTTC. This encodes CASSQPGLLQETQYF.

CDR3 in amino acids: CASSPAGAQYGYTF. CDR3 DNA: TGTGCCAGCAGCCCGGCAGGGGCACAGTATGGCTACACCTTC. The gene calls are TRBV27 and TRBJ1-2, with D possibly TRBD1 on 6 matching bases. Trimming shortened V by 6 bases and J by 5 bases, and 16 bases separated the two germline ends. Germline CDR1 reads MNHEY; CDR2 reads SMNVEV (reference sequence). The CDR3 has 14 amino acids.

The chain is built from TRBV5-5 and TRBJ1-5; 9 bases map to TRBD1. Germline CDR1 reads SGHKS; CDR2 reads YYEKEE (reference sequence). The CDR3 has 15 residues. The J segment lost 4 bases and the V segment lost 5 bases, leaving 7 bases of the junction unmatched. In nucleotides, the CDR3 is TGTGCCAGCAGTTACTCCGGGACAGGGAATCAGCCCCAGCATTTT. Its translation: CASSYSGTGNQPQHF.

A note on this clone: Other DNA sequences in the sample encode the same CDR3. The chain joins TRBV6-5 to TRBJ2-1; 15 nucleotides agree with TRBD2. The germline V gene encodes CDR1 MNHEY and CDR2 SVGAGI. The CDR3 contains 16 residues. J was trimmed by 6 bases and V by 4 bases; bases with no gene match: 4. CDR3 sequence reads: CASSSRTSGRANEQFF. The CDR3, as DNA: TGTGCCAGCAGTTCCCGGACTAGCGGGAGGGCCAATGAGCAGTTCTTC.

This clone occurred once. The chain combines TRBV4-3 with TRBJ1-2; 9 positions agree with TRBD1. CDR3 length: 17 amino acids. V was pared by 0 bases and J by 4 bases, with 9 bases of the junction left unmatched. CDR1 is LGHNA, CDR2 YSLEER, per germline. DNA for the CDR3: TGCGCCAGCAGCCAAGATAGGTCGGACAGGGGCCCCTATGGCTACACCTTC. Translation gives CASSQDRSDRGPYGYTF.

The chain combines TRBV7-9 with TRBJ1-1; no reliable D call. V was cut by 5 bases and J by 1 base, with 14 bases left in between. The CDR3 is 15 residues long. The germline gives CDR1 SEHNR, CDR2 FQNEAQ (reference sequence). The CDR3 DNA reads as TGTGCCAGCAGCCGCGCGCTGGGAGCGAACACTGAAGCTTTCTTT. Translation: CASSRALGANTEAFF. The variable domain in full, with the rest retrieved from reference TRBV7-9 and TRBJ1-1, is DTGVSQNPRHKITKRGQNVTFRCDPISEHNRLYWYRQTLGQGPEFLTYFQNEAQLEKSRLLSDRFSAERPKGSFSTLEIQRTEQGDSAMYLCASSRALGANTEAFFGQGTRLTVV.

This sequence joins TRBV18 and TRBJ1-2; TRBD1 agrees at 7 bases. The germline V gene has CDR1 KGHSH and CDR2 LQKENI. J gave up 1 base and V 3 bases, and 11 bases lay outside the gene matches. This CDR3 contains 17 residues. The DNA for the CDR3 is TGTGCCAGCTCACCGAGACAGGGTTTTCAGGGTAACTATGGCTACACCTTC. Translated, it gives CASSPRQGFQGNYGYTF.

CDR3 residues: CASSATGAYYGYTF. DNA of the CDR3: TGTGCCAGCTCCGCGACAGGGGCGTACTATGGCTACACCTTC. The chain joins TRBV18 to TRBJ1-2, with TRBD1 identical over 8 bases. The V segment lost 6 bases and the J segment 3 bases; nucleotides outside the gene matches: 6. Germline V gives CDR1 KGHSH, CDR2 LQKENI. The CDR3 sequence is 14 residues long.

The V and J genes are TRBV9 and TRBJ1-2; D unresolved. The CDR3 is made up of 13 amino acids. V dropped 0 bases and J dropped 4 bases, with 7 bases sitting between them. Per the germline V gene, CDR1 is SGDLS and CDR2 is YYNGEE. The CDR3 sequence is CASSVAGPYGYTF. The CDR3 region has the DNA TGTGCCAGCAGCGTAGCCGGTCCCTATGGCTACACCTTC.

The chain has TRBV11-1 and TRBJ2-2; unclear D gene. The CDR3 spans 14 residues. Per the germline V gene, CDR1 is SGHAT and CDR2 is FQDESV (reference sequence). V dropped 3 bases and J dropped 1 base, with 6 bases sitting between them. The CDR3 spells CASSFSGNTGELFF. The CDR3 DNA sequence: TGTGCCAGCAGCTTTTCCGGGAACACCGGGGAGCTGTTTTTT. The complete variable domain, with remaining parts taken from reference TRBV11-1 and TRBJ2-2, reads EAEVAQSPRYKITEKSQAVAFWCDPISGHATLYWYRQILGQGPELLVQFQDESVVDDSQLPKDRFSAERLKGVDSTLKIQPAELGDSAMYLCASSFSGNTGELFFGEGSRLTVL.

This sequence joins TRBV7-8 and TRBJ2-7, with TRBD1 matching 7 bases. Germline V CDR1 and CDR2: SGHVS, FQNEAQ. CDR3 length equals 13 residues. Trimming at V came to 4 bases and at J to 2 bases, leaving 2 bases not matched to a gene. CDR3 DNA sequence: TGTGCCAGCAGCTCTACAGGGGCCTACGAGCAGTACTTC. Encoded protein: CASSSTGAYEQYF.

The chain carries TRBV28 and TRBJ2-5; 7 bases agree with TRBD1. J gave up 5 bases and V 6 bases, and 9 bases lay outside the gene matches. This CDR3 is built from 14 residues. The germline CDR1 and CDR2 sequences are MDHEN and SYDVKM. CDR3 region: CASSRAGTEETQYF. The CDR3 nucleotides are TGTGCCAGCAGCCGAGCCGGGACAGAGGAGACCCAGTACTTC. The full variable domain, in which reference TRBV28 and TRBJ2-5 provide the parts outside the CDR3, is DVKVTQSSRYLVKRTGEKVFLECVQDMDHENMFWYRQDPGLGLRLIYFSYDVKMKEKGDIPEGYSVSREKKERFSLILESASTNQTSMYLCASSRAGTEETQYFGPGTRLLVL.

This CDR3 reads CASSISKNNYEQYF. The CDR3 DNA sequence: TGTGCCAGTAGTATTAGCAAGAACAACTACGAGCAGTACTTC. V and J are TRBV19 and TRBJ2-7; D gene ambiguous. From germline, CDR1 is LNHDA and CDR2 SQIVND (reference sequence). This CDR3 has 14 residues. Deletions cut 3 bases from V and 3 bases from J, with 12 bases between.

This clone was observed a handful of times. The genes are TRBV6-5 and TRBJ2-1; 10 bases are shared with TRBD1. Germline V gives CDR1 MNHEY, CDR2 SVGAGI. The CDR3 runs 16 residues. After removal of 4 bases from V and 7 bases from J, the junction contained 10 bases not matched to a gene. The chain's CDR3 is CASSSAGTGEKNEQFF. CDR3 DNA: TGTGCCAGCAGTTCAGCCGGGACAGGGGAAAAAAATGAGCAGTTCTTC.

This chain joins TRBV5-4 and TRBJ2-1; weak D call: TRBD2 (5 bases). The CDR3 loop spans 15 amino acids. In germline, CDR1 is SGHNT, CDR2 YYREEE (reference sequence). V lost 2 bases to trimming and J lost 4 bases, with 13 bases between them. The CDR3 nucleotides are TGTGCCAGCAGCTTCGAGCGAGGGCGTTACAATGAGCAGTTCTTC. Translated: CASSFERGRYNEQFF.

The chain uses TRBV6-5 and TRBJ2-1, with D perhaps matching TRBD1 (6 bases). Looked up from germline, CDR1 is MNHEY and CDR2 is SVGAGI. The CDR3 runs to 14 residues. The V gene lost 6 bases and the J gene lost 3 bases, with 12 bases spanning the gap. CDR3 loop: CASRRPTGYNEQFF. In DNA form, the CDR3 reads TGTGCCAGCAGGAGACCGACAGGCTACAATGAGCAGTTCTTC.

This sequence joins TRBV19 and TRBJ1-5, with 9 bases aligning to TRBD1. Looked up from germline, CDR1 is LNHDA and CDR2 is SQIVND (reference sequence). The CDR3 consists of 15 residues. The V gene end was trimmed by 4 bases and the J gene end by 4 bases; junction bases not matched to a gene: 5. The CDR3 region has the DNA TGTGCCAGTAGTACACAGACAGGGGGGAATCAGCCCCAGCATTTT. Residues: CASSTQTGGNQPQHF.